The 9 T cell receptor beta chains below all came from one sample that was sequenced in a study of blood T cell repertoires in COVID-19. The protocol was immunoSEQ multiplex PCR, while the TCRdb copy is restricted to in-frame clones and leaves out a portion. Among about 200,000 clones, roughly 90% were seen once, and the ten largest hold roughly 4%. The source material was PBMCs or T cells enriched from blood (not recorded which). The receptors stem from a woman aged 25 to 39 with acute COVID-19.

In this sample, this clone turned up a few times. Here the CDR3 DNA reads TGTGCCAGCAGCTTGCGGCGGGGGGGCCTCGCCGGGGAGCTGTTTTTT. Protein: CASSLRRGGLAGELFF. V usage is TRBV5-4 and J usage is TRBJ2-2, with TRBD2 identical over 9 bases. J gave up 6 bases and V 1 base, and 7 bases lay outside the gene matches. CDR3 length equals 16 residues. Germline V gives CDR1 SGHNT, CDR2 YYREEE (reference sequence). Drawing the rest from reference TRBV5-4 and TRBJ2-2, the complete variable domain is ETGVTQSPTHLIKTRGQQVTLRCSSQSGHNTVSWYQQALGQGPQFIFQYYREEENGRGNFPPRFSGLQFPNYSSELNVNALELDDSALYLCASSLRRGGLAGELFFGEGSRLTVL.

The V gene is TRBV29-1, the J gene TRBJ1-1, with D maybe TRBD1 (6 bases). Germline CDR1 SQVTM, CDR2 ANQGSEA. The V end lost 2 bases, the J end lost 8 bases, and 15 bases lay between the germline ends. The CDR3 contains 13 residues. Written as DNA, the CDR3 is TGCAGCGTTGAATCCAGGGGCCTGGGGGAAGCTTTCTTT. Translating it yields CSVESRGLGEAFF.

The chain couples TRBV14 to TRBJ1-2, with 7 bases lining up with TRBD1. CDR3 length equals 17 residues. Per germline, CDR1 SGHDN and CDR2 FVKESK. Trimming took 3 bases from V and 4 from J; bases not matched to a gene: 14. CDR3 DNA sequence: TGTGCCAGCAGCCAGGAGACAGGGATCGAAAGTATCTATGGCTACACCTTC. Translating gives CASSQETGIESIYGYTF.

This sequence joins TRBV19 and TRBJ2-1; the D gene is possibly TRBD1 (6 bases). The CDR3 sequence is 13 residues long. Germline loops: CDR1 LNHDA, CDR2 SQIVND (reference sequence). Trimming pared 5 bases from V and 4 bases from J, leaving 9 bases between. The CDR3 DNA follows: TGTGCCAGTAGTCAGGGGTTATACAATGAGCAGTTCTTC. It encodes CASSQGLYNEQFF.

The chain employs TRBV6-5 and TRBJ2-3; 9 bases map to TRBD1. Trimming took 8 bases from V and 0 from J; bases not matched to a gene: 3. CDR1 and CDR2 (germline): MNHEY, SVGAGI. This CDR3 comprises 14 residues. Here the CDR3 reads CASLGQGSTDTQYF. CDR3 DNA sequence: TGTGCCAGCCTCGGACAGGGGAGCACAGATACGCAGTATTTT.

The chain joins TRBV7-2 to TRBJ1-4; D gene ambiguous. CDR1 is SGHTA and CDR2 is FQGNSA in the germline V gene. CDR3 length: 14 residues. V shed 5 bases and J shed 7 bases, with 14 bases lying between them. The CDR3 loop is CASSPRREGEKLFF. The DNA of the CDR3 is TGTGCCAGCAGCCCCCGAAGGGAGGGTGAAAAACTGTTTTTT.

This rearrangement joins TRBV5-1 to TRBJ2-7, with D possibly matching TRBD2 (6 bases). CDR3 size: 15 residues. CDR1 SGHRS and CDR2 YFSETQ come from the germline V gene. V was cut by 3 bases and J by 4 bases, with 17 bases left in between. The CDR3, as DNA: TGCGCCAGCAGCTGGAGGGGTGACGGGGATTACGAGCAGTACTTC. This sequence encodes CASSWRGDGDYEQYF. The full variable domain, completed using reference TRBV5-1 and TRBJ2-7, is KAGVTQTPRYLIKTRGQQVTLSCSPISGHRSVSWYQQTPGQGLQFLFEYFSETQRNKGNFPGRFSGRQFSNSRSEMNVSTLELGDSALYLCASSWRGDGDYEQYFGPGTRLTVT.

This clone showed up just once. The genes are TRBV2 and TRBJ1-3; tentatively, D is TRBD1 (5 bases). Trimming shortened V by 7 bases and J by 4 bases, and 17 bases separated the two germline ends. The CDR3 spans 15 residues. Germline V CDR1 and CDR2: SNHLY, FYNNEI. The CDR3 sequence: CASIPGVLGGNTIYF. DNA for the CDR3: TGTGCCAGCATCCCGGGGGTTCTTGGAGGAAACACCATATATTTT.

The V gene is TRBV5-5, the J gene TRBJ2-7, with TRBD2 identical over 12 bases. Looked up from germline, CDR1 is SGHKS and CDR2 is YYEKEE (reference sequence). The CDR3 length is 14 residues. With V trimmed by 4 bases and J by 3 bases, 2 bases remained unmatched. The CDR3 loop reads CASSKTSGGYEQYF. The DNA of the CDR3 is TGTGCCAGCAGCAAGACTAGCGGGGGCTACGAGCAGTACTTC.